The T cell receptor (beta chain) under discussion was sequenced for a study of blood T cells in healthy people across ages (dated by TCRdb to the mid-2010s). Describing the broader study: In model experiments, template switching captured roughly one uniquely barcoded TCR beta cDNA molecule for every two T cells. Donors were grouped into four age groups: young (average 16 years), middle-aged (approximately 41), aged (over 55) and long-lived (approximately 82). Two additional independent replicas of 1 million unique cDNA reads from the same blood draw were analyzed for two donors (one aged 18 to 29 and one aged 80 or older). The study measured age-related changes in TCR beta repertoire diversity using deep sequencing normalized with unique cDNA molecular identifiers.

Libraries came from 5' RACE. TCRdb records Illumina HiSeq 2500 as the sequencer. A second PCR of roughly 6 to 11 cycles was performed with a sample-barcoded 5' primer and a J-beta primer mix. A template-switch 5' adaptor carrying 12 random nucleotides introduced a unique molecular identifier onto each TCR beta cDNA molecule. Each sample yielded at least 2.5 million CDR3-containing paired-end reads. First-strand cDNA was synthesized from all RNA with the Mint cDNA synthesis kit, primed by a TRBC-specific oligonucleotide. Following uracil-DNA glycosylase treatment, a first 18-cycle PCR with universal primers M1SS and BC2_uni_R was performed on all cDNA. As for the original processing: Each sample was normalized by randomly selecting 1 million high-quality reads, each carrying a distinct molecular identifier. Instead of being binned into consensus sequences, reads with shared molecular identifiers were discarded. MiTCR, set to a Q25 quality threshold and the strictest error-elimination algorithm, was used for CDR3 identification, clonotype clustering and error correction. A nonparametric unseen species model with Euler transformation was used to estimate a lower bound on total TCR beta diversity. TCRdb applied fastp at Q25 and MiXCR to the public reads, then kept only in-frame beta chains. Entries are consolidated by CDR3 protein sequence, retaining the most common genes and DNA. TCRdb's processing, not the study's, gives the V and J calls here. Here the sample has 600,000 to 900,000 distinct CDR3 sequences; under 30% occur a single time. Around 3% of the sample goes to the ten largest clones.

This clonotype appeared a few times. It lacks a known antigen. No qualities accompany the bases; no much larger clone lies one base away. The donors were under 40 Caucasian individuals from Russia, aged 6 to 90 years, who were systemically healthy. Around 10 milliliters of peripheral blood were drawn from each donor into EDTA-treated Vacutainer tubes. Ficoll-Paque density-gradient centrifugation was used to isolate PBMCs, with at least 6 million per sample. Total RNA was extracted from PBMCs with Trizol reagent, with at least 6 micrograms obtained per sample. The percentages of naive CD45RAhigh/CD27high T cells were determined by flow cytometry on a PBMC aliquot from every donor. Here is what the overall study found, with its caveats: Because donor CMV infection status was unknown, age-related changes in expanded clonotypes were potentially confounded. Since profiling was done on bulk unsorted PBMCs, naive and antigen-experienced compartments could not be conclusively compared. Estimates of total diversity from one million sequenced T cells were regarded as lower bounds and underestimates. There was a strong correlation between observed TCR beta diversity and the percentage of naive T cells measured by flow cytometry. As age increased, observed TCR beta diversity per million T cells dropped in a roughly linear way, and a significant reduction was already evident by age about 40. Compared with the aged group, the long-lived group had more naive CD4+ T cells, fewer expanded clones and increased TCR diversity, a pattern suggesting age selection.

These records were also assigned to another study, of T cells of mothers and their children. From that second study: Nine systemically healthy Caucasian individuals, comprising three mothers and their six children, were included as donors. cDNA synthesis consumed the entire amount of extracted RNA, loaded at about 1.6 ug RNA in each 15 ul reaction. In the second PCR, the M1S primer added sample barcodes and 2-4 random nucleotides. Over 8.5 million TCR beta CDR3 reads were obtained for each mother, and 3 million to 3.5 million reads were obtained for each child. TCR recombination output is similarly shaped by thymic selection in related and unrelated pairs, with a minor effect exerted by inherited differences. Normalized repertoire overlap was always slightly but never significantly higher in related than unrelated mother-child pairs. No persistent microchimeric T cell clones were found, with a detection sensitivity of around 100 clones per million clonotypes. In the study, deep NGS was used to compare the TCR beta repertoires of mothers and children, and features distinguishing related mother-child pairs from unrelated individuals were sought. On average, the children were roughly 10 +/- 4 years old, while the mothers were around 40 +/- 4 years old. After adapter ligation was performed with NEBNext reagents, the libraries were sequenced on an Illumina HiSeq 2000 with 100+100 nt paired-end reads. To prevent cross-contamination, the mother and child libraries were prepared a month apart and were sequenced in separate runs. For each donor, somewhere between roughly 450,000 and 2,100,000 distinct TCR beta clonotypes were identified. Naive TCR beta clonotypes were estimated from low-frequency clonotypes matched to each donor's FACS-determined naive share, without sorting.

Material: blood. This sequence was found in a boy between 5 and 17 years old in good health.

The CDR3 reads CASSLVGTEETQYF. The DNA sequence is given as TGTGCCAGCAGCTTAGTCGGGACAGAAGAGACCCAGTACTTC. Recombination linked TRBV7-9 to TRBJ2-5; 7 bases in the middle match TRBD1. Here V drops 1 base and J drops 3 bases, and the junction holds 2 bases not matched to any gene. From cysteine to phenylalanine, the CDR3 is 14 amino acids long. The DNA shown is the 42-base CDR3, in frame from base 1. Based on the germline V gene (reference sequence), the CDR1 and CDR2 sequences are SEHNR and FQNEAQ.